These T cell receptor beta chains were read from a single sample in a study of blood T cells in healthy people across ages. One entry per CDR3 protein, called by TCRdb with MiXCR from the 5' RACE reads. The table lists around 2 million distinct CDR3 sequences, roughly two fifths of them singletons, with under 30% in the top ten. Source material: blood. These receptors all come from a human donor in good health. Both conserved end residues are part of each CDR3. D genes are given only for firm matches. Size tells how often a clone was seen (once, few, many) or the class of an expanded clone, and some rows leave it out.

CDR3aa: CSVGKDEKTYEQYF
CDR3nt: TGCAGTGTAGGGAAGGACGAGAAGACCTACGAGCAGTACTTC
j_gene: TRBJ2-7
abundance: -
v_gene: TRBV20-1
d_gene: -

CDR3aa: CAISEGGDYEQYF
CDR3nt: TGTGCCATCAGTGAGGGGGGCGACTACGAGCAGTACTTC
j_gene: TRBJ2-7
abundance: few
v_gene: TRBV10-3
d_gene: -

CDR3aa: CASSKTAGTDTQYF
CDR3nt: TGTGCCAGCAGTAAGACAGCGGGAACAGATACGCAGTATTTT
j_gene: TRBJ2-3
abundance: -
v_gene: TRBV6-2/TRBV6-3
d_gene: TRBD2

CDR3aa: CASSLGVSRYEQYF
CDR3nt: TGTGCCAGCAGCTTAGGGGTATCCCGCTACGAGCAGTACTTC
j_gene: TRBJ2-7
abundance: -
v_gene: TRBV7-6
d_gene: -

CDR3aa: CASSFQGSGNQPQHF
CDR3nt: TGTGCCAGCAGTTTTCAGGGTTCGGGCAATCAGCCCCAGCATTTT
j_gene: TRBJ1-5
abundance: -
v_gene: TRBV12-3/TRBV12-4
d_gene: -

CDR3aa: CAISEKGADYGYTF
CDR3nt: TGTGCCATCAGTGAAAAGGGCGCGGACTATGGCTACACCTTC
j_gene: TRBJ1-2
abundance: few
v_gene: TRBV10-3
d_gene: -

CDR3aa: CAGSASGASTDTQYF
CDR3nt: TGTGCCGGCAGCGCTAGCGGGGCCAGCACAGATACGCAGTATTTT
j_gene: TRBJ2-3
abundance: -
v_gene: TRBV9
d_gene: TRBD2

CDR3aa: CASSLAAERGGSEQYF
CDR3nt: TGCGCCAGCAGCTTGGCCGCGGAGAGGGGAGGGTCCGAGCAGTACTTC
j_gene: TRBJ2-7
abundance: -
v_gene: TRBV5-1
d_gene: TRBD2

CDR3aa: CASSQPIAGEQQAFF
CDR3nt: TGTGCCAGCAGCCAACCCATCGCAGGGGAACAGCAAGCTTTCTTT
j_gene: TRBJ1-1
abundance: -
v_gene: TRBV11-2
d_gene: -

CDR3aa: CASSQDVGGWEAFF
CDR3nt: TGCGCCAGCAGCCAAGATGTGGGGGGATGGGAAGCTTTCTTT
j_gene: TRBJ1-1
abundance: -
v_gene: TRBV4-3
d_gene: -

CDR3aa: CASSLTYATDTQYF
CDR3nt: TGTGCCAGCAGCTTAACTTACGCCACAGATACGCAGTATTTT
j_gene: TRBJ2-3
abundance: few
v_gene: TRBV7-3
d_gene: -

CDR3aa: CASSLAPRNGYTF
CDR3nt: TGCGCCAGCAGCTTGGCACCAAGAAATGGCTACACCTTC
j_gene: TRBJ1-2
abundance: few
v_gene: TRBV5-1
d_gene: -

CDR3aa: CATSSMGDSGETQYF
CDR3nt: TGTGCCACCAGCAGTATGGGGGACAGTGGAGAGACCCAGTACTTC
j_gene: TRBJ2-5
abundance: few
v_gene: TRBV15
d_gene: TRBD1

CDR3aa: CASKFQGSDGYTF
CDR3nt: TGTGCCAGCAAGTTCCAGGGTTCGGATGGCTACACCTTC
j_gene: TRBJ1-2
abundance: few
v_gene: TRBV2
d_gene: -

CDR3aa: CSARGTGGGETQYF
CDR3nt: TGCAGTGCTAGGGGGACAGGGGGCGGAGAGACCCAGTACTTC
j_gene: TRBJ2-5
abundance: few
v_gene: TRBV20-1
d_gene: TRBD1

CDR3aa: CSARATRVGGTYEQYF
CDR3nt: TGCAGTGCTAGGGCGACTCGGGTAGGGGGAACCTACGAGCAGTACTTC
j_gene: TRBJ2-7
abundance: few
v_gene: TRBV20-1
d_gene: -

CDR3aa: CASSYGLLGTDTQYF
CDR3nt: TGTGCCAGCAGCTATGGACTTCTCGGCACAGATACGCAGTATTTT
j_gene: TRBJ2-3
abundance: -
v_gene: TRBV7-8
d_gene: -

CDR3aa: CSARDNLYGYTF
CDR3nt: TGCAGTGCTAGAGATAACCTCTATGGCTACACCTTC
j_gene: TRBJ1-2
abundance: -
v_gene: TRBV20-1
d_gene: -

CDR3aa: CSVVQRGGTGNYGYTF
CDR3nt: TGCAGCGTTGTTCAACGTGGGGGGACTGGGAACTATGGCTACACCTTC
j_gene: TRBJ1-2
abundance: -
v_gene: TRBV29-1
d_gene: -

CDR3aa: CSARDPGTENYEQYF
CDR3nt: TGCAGTGCTAGAGATCCGGGGACAGAGAACTACGAGCAGTACTTC
j_gene: TRBJ2-7
abundance: few
v_gene: TRBV20-1
d_gene: TRBD1

CDR3aa: CASLRGETGTQYF
CDR3nt: TGTGCCAGCTTACGAGGTGAGACAGGTACGCAGTATTTT
j_gene: TRBJ2-3
abundance: once
v_gene: TRBV6-1
d_gene: -

CDR3aa: CASSLRTGPHGQYF
CDR3nt: TGTGCCAGCAGCCTGAGGACAGGGCCCCACGGGCAGTACTTC
j_gene: TRBJ2-7
abundance: -
v_gene: TRBV7-2
d_gene: TRBD1